The 10 T cell receptor beta chains in this list originate from one sample, sequenced in a study of T cells in Graves' hyperthyroidism and ophthalmopathy (dated by TCRdb to about 2019). The library was made by multiplex PCR. Sequencer: Illumina HiSeq 2000. The TCR beta CDR3 regions were amplified from the RNA transcripts. The first round of RT-PCR for the TCR CDR3 was performed with the HTBI primer set and the Qiagen OneStep RT-PCR kit. TCRdb reran the public reads through fastp at Q25 and MiXCR, keeping productive beta chains. Identical CDR3 proteins give one entry, which carries the most common genes and DNA. The sample table holds about 400,000 distinct CDR3 sequences, of which about 15% were seen once. Together, the top ten hold 30% to 35% of the sample. The material sequenced was blood. The origin of the receptors is a woman aged 25 to 39 with Graves' hyperthyroidism.

This clonotype occurred a few times. The chain carries TRBV20-1 and TRBJ2-6, with 11 nucleotides matching TRBD2. Germline V lookup: CDR1 DFQATT, CDR2 SNEGSKA (reference sequence). Losses at the gene ends were 6 bases for V and 4 bases for J; bases not matched to a gene: 8. The CDR3 totals 16 residues. CDR3: CSARTSGSSGANVLTF. In nucleotides, the CDR3 is TGCAGTGCCAGAACTAGCGGGAGCTCCGGGGCCAACGTCCTGACTTTC.

With regard to this clonotype: A much more abundant neighbour one base away suggests this may be a read error. The chain carries TRBV20-1 and TRBJ2-1; TRBD1 is a possible D gene (5 bases). Germline V gene lookup returns CDR1 DFQATT and CDR2 SNEGSKA (reference sequence). The CDR3 extends over 12 amino acids. CDR3 residues: CSAGDRSYEQFF. Written as DNA, the CDR3 is TGCAGTGCTGGAGACAGATCCTACGAGCAGTTCTTC.

Comments on this clonotype: A much larger clone lies a single base off, so this may be a read error. V gene TRBV6-2 or TRBV6-3 combines with J gene TRBJ2-1; 7 bases are a match to TRBD2. The length of the CDR3 is 12 residues. V trimming: 10 bases; J trimming: 10 bases; junction bases outside the gene matches: 10. Germline V gives CDR1 MNHEY, CDR2 SVGEGT. This chain's CDR3 is CATWGGSREQFF. Written as DNA, the CDR3 is TGTGCCACATGGGGCGGGAGTCGCGAGCAGTTCTTC.

This clonotype was counted a few times. The gene calls are TRBV20-1 and TRBJ2-1, with TRBD2 identical over 8 bases. CDR1 DFQATT and CDR2 SNEGSKA come from the germline V gene (reference sequence). This CDR3 comprises 15 residues. The V gene end was trimmed by 1 base and the J gene end by 6 bases; junction bases not matched to a gene: 8. The CDR3 spells CSARGTSGLPNEQFF. CDR3 nucleotide sequence: TGCAGTGCTAGAGGTACTAGCGGTCTCCCCAATGAGCAGTTCTTC.

This clonotype has at least ten counts. This sequence joins TRBV7-2 and TRBJ1-1; TRBD1 matches 7 bases. This CDR3 contains 16 residues. Per germline, CDR1 SGHTA and CDR2 FQGNSA. J was trimmed by 4 bases and V by 11 bases; bases with no gene match: 19. CDR3 amino acids: CASSTVGRAGGTEAFF. The CDR3 DNA sequence: TGTGCCTCATCTACAGTAGGCCGGGCAGGGGGCACTGAAGCTTTCTTT.

This clonotype was counted between two and nine times. The chain employs TRBV2 and TRBJ2-2; TRBD2 aligns across 7 bases. Germline values: CDR1 SNHLY, CDR2 FYNNEI. This CDR3 contains 14 residues. The DNA of the CDR3 is TGTGCGACAAGGCGGGAGAAGAACACCGGGGAGCTGTTTTTT. Its translation: CATRREKNTGELFF.

This clonotype was counted only a few times. The V and J genes are TRBV6-1 and TRBJ1-6; 10 positions agree with TRBD1. The CDR3 consists of 17 residues. Losses at the gene ends were 5 bases for V and 7 bases for J; bases not matched to a gene: 11. Germline CDR1 reads MNHNS; CDR2 reads SASEGT. For the CDR3, the DNA is TGTGCCAGCAGTTATTGGTTCGGGACAGGGGACAATTCACCCCTCCACTTT. This sequence encodes CASSYWFGTGDNSPLHF.

At least ten counts were recorded for this clonotype. This chain joins TRBV24-1 and TRBJ2-1; D unclear. Trimming pared 1 base from V and 3 bases from J, leaving 6 bases between. The CDR3 spans 14 residues. Germline loops: CDR1 KGHDR, CDR2 SFDVKD. Here the CDR3 reads CATSDFPGYNEQFF. In DNA, the CDR3 is TGTGCCACCAGTGATTTTCCCGGCTACAATGAGCAGTTCTTC.

This clonotype came up a few times. V is TRBV5-4 and J is TRBJ2-7; 9 positions match TRBD1. CDR3 length: 19 residues. Germline trimming cut 4 bases from V and 2 bases from J; bases unmatched to any gene: 19. Germline loops: CDR1 SGHNT, CDR2 YYREEE (reference sequence). CDR3 sequence: CASSATGGPKLKSTYEQYF. The CDR3 region has the DNA TGTGCCAGCAGCGCCACAGGGGGCCCGAAGCTGAAATCTACCTACGAGCAGTACTTC. Filled out from reference TRBV5-4 and TRBJ2-7, the complete variable domain reads ETGVTQSPTHLIKTRGQQVTLRCSSQSGHNTVSWYQQALGQGPQFIFQYYREEENGRGNFPPRFSGLQFPNYSSELNVNALELDDSALYLCASSATGGPKLKSTYEQYFGPGTRLTVT.

This clonotype has at least ten counts. J is TRBJ1-5 and V is TRBV11-2, with 10 nucleotides matching TRBD1. This CDR3 spans 17 amino acids. Losses at the gene ends were 3 bases for V and 5 bases for J; bases not matched to a gene: 10. The germline V gene has CDR1 SGHAT and CDR2 FQNNGV. The CDR3 loop reads CASSFSTGGRGDQPQHF. In nucleotides, the CDR3 is TGTGCCAGCAGCTTCTCGACAGGGGGCCGGGGAGATCAGCCCCAGCATTTT.